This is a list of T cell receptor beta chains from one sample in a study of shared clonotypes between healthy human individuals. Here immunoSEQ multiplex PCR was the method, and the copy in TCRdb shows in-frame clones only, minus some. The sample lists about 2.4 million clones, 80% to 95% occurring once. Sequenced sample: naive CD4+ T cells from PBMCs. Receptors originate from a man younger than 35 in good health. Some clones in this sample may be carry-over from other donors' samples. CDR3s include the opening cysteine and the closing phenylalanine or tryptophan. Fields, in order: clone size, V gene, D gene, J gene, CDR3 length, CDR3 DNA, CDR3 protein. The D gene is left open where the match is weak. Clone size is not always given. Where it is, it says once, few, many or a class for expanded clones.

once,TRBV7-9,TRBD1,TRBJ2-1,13,TGTGCCGGTGCTCGGACAGGCCTCAATGAGCAGTTCTTC,CAGARTGLNEQFF
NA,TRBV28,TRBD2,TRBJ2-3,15,TGTGCCAGCAGTTCACTAGCGGGAGGGCCAGATACGCAGTATTTT,CASSSLAGGPDTQYF
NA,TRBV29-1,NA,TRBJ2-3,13,TGCAGCGTTGAAAGTCTATTCGTAGATACGCAGTATTTT,CSVESLFVDTQYF
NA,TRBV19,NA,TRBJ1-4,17,TGTGCCAGTATGGGGCCCCCCACACAGGAGACTAATGAAAAACTGTTTTTT,CASMGPPTQETNEKLFF
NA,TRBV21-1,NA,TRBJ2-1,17,TGTGCCAGCAGCAAAGGAAAGGCGGGAGGCCCCTACAATGAGCAGTTCTTC,CASSKGKAGGPYNEQFF
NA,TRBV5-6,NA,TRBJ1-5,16,TGTGCCAGCAGCTGGCCAGTCCTAAATAGCAATCAGCCCCAGCATTTT,CASSWPVLNSNQPQHF
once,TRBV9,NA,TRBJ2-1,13,TGTGCCAGCAGCGTCGGAGTTTACAATGAGCAGTTCTTC,CASSVGVYNEQFF
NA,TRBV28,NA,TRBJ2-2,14,TGTGCCAGCAGACTCAGGAGCCTCACCGGGGAGCTGTTTTTT,CASRLRSLTGELFF
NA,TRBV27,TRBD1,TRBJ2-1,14,TGTGCCAGCCGAGTAGGACAGGTACACAATGAGCAGTTCTTC,CASRVGQVHNEQFF
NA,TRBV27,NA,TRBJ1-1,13,TGTGCCAGCAGTATCGGGAGGAACACTGAAGCTTTCTTT,CASSIGRNTEAFF
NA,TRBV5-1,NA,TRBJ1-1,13,TGCGCCAGCAGTCAGGGTGCGTCGACTGAAGCTTTCTTT,CASSQGASTEAFF
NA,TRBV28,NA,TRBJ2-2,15,TGTGCCAGCAGTTTAGGGGGGAGTACCACCGGGGAGCTGTTTTTT,CASSLGGSTTGELFF
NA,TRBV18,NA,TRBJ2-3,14,TGTGCCAGCTCACCACCGGTCCCTGGAGCCTCGCAGTATTTT,CASSPPVPGASQYF
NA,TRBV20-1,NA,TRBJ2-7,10,TGCAGTGCATGGGGAGCTGAGCAGTACTTC,CSAWGAEQYF
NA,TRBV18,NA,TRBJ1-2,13,TGTGCCAGCTCACCACCGACAAGGGTAGGCTACACCTTC,CASSPPTRVGYTF
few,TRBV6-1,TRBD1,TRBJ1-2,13,TGTGCCAGCCGACAGGGGTTATCCTATGGCTACACCTTC,CASRQGLSYGYTF
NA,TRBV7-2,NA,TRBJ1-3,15,TGTGCCAGCAGCCCTGGACCGAACTCTGGAAACACCATATATTTT,CASSPGPNSGNTIYF
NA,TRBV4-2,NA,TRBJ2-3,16,TGTGCCAGCAGCCAGGCACCGGGTACTAGCACAGATACGCAGTATTTT,CASSQAPGTSTDTQYF
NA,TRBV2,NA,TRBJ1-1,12,TGTGCCAGCAGTGAAGGGATTACTGAAGCTTTCTTT,CASSEGITEAFF
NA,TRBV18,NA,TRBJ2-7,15,TGTGCCAGCTCCCCACCGCTCGCGAGTTCCTACGAGCAGTACTTC,CASSPPLASSYEQYF
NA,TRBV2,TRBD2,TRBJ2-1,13,TGTGCCAGCGGAAGCGGGAGTTCTGATGAGCAGTTCTTC,CASGSGSSDEQFF
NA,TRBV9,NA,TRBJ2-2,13,TGTGCCAGCAGCGTAGCCGTCGAACGGGAGCTGTTTTTT,CASSVAVERELFF
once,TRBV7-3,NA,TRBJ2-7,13,TGTGCCAGCAGCTCGAACAGGGGGGGCGAGCAGTACTTC,CASSSNRGGEQYF
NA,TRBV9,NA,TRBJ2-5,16,TGTGCCAGCAGCCCTCAACCCACGGCGCTTCAAGAGACCCAGTACTTC,CASSPQPTALQETQYF
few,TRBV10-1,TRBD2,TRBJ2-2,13,TGCGCCAGCACCCCGGGGGGCACCGGGGAGCTGTTTTTT,CASTPGGTGELFF
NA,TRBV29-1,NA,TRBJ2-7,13,TGCAGCGTTGAACGACCGGACAGCTACGAGCAGTACTTC,CSVERPDSYEQYF
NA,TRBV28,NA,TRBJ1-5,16,TGTGCCAGCAGCACCCCCGGGATTTATAGCAATCAGCCCCAGCATTTT,CASSTPGIYSNQPQHF
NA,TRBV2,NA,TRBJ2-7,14,TGTGCCAGCAGTGAAGCAGGTTTACGGGGGGAGCAGTACTTC,CASSEAGLRGEQYF
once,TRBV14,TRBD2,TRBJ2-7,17,TGTGCCAGCAGCCGAACAAGCGGGAGGGCCTGGAGCTACGAGCAGTACTTC,CASSRTSGRAWSYEQYF
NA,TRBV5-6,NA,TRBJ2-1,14,TGTGCCAGCAGATTAAGGGACCTCCTCAATGAGCAGTTCTTC,CASRLRDLLNEQFF
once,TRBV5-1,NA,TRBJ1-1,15,TGCGCCAGCAGCTTGGCGACGGGGGTAGCCACTGAAGCTTTCTTT,CASSLATGVATEAFF
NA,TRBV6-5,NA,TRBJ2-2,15,TGTGCCAGCAGTTACGGCGGGACGAACACCGGGGAGCTGTTTTTT,CASSYGGTNTGELFF
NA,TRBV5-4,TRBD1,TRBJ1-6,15,TGTGCCAGCAGTTCTACAGGGGGGTATAATTCACCCCTCCACTTT,CASSSTGGYNSPLHF
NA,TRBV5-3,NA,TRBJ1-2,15,TGTGCCAGAAGCTTGGCGACAGCCCCCGAGGACGGCTACACCTTC,CARSLATAPEDGYTF
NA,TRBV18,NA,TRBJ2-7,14,TGTGCCAGCTCACCAGGGACGGCTAGGGGCGAGCAGTACTTC,CASSPGTARGEQYF
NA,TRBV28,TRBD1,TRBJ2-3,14,TGTGCCAGCAGCCCGGACAGGGGAACAGATACGCAGTATTTT,CASSPDRGTDTQYF
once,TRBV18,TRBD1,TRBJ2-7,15,TGTGCCAGCTCACCGGGACAGGTCATCTCCTACGAGCAGTACTTC,CASSPGQVISYEQYF
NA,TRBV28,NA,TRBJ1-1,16,TGTGCCAGCAGTTTTTATCAAGGGGGGATGAACACTGAAGCTTTCTTT,CASSFYQGGMNTEAFF
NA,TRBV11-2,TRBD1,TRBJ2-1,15,TGTGCCAGCAGCTCCGTGGACAGGGGTTACAATGAGCAGTTCTTC,CASSSVDRGYNEQFF
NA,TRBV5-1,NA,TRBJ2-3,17,TGCGCCAGCAGCTTGGCCGGAAGGGATCCTGGCACAGATACGCAGTATTTT,CASSLAGRDPGTDTQYF
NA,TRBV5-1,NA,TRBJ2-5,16,TGCGCCAGCAGCTTACCCCTAGGGGGAGACCAAGAGACCCAGTACTTC,CASSLPLGGDQETQYF
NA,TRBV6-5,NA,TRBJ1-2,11,TGTGCCAGCAGGGGATTCGGAGGCTACACCTTC,CASRGFGGYTF
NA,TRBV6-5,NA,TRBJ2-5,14,TGTGCCAGCACCTCGGGATTATCAAGGGCGACCCAGTACTTC,CASTSGLSRATQYF
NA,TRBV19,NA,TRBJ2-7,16,TGTGCCAGTAGTATAGATCGGTTGGGCGAAAACTACGAGCAGTACTTC,CASSIDRLGENYEQYF
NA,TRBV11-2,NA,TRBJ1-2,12,TGTGCCAGCAGCTTAGATAGGGTTGGCTACACCTTC,CASSLDRVGYTF
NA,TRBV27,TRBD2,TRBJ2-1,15,TGTGCCAGCAGTTCCCCCGGGATCCGGGAGGCTGAGCAGTTCTTC,CASSSPGIREAEQFF
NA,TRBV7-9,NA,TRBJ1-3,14,TGTGCCAGCACCCCCCAGGGCGGCGGAAACACCATATATTTT,CASTPQGGGNTIYF
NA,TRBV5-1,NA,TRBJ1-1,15,TGCGCCAGCACCCTCGAGGGGGGCTGGAACACTGAAGCTTTCTTT,CASTLEGGWNTEAFF
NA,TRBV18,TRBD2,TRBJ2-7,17,TGTGCCAGCTCACCGGTAGGGGTAGCGGGAGGTTCCTACGAGCAGTACTTC,CASSPVGVAGGSYEQYF
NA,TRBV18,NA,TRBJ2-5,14,TGTGCCAGCTCCTTCCGGCGGAACCAAGAGACCCAGTACTTC,CASSFRRNQETQYF
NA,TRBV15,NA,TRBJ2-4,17,TGTGCCACCAGCAGAGTGCTAGTGGGAAAGTACAAAAACATTCAGTACTTC,CATSRVLVGKYKNIQYF
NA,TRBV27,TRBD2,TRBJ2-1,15,TGTGCCAGCAGGATCGGCGGGAGAGGCTACAATGAGCAGTTCTTC,CASRIGGRGYNEQFF
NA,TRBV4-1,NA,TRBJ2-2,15,TGCGCCAGCAGACCGGGACCCACGAACACCGGGGAGCTGTTTTTT,CASRPGPTNTGELFF